These 12 T cell receptor beta chains originate from one sample sequenced in a study of OX40 agonist ivuxolimab in advanced cancers. The method was immunoSEQ multiplex PCR; TCRdb's version includes in-frame clones alone and lacks a portion of them. This sample yields fewer than 85,000 clones, of which approximately 90% are seen a single time; approximately 10% belongs to the top ten. This material consisted of CD4+ or CD8+ T cells sorted from blood, taken in a trial of the OX40 agonist ivuxolimab. These receptors all stem from an adult with an advanced solid tumor such as melanoma, head and neck, liver or kidney cancer.

This sequence joins TRBV7-9 and TRBJ1-3, with 11 bases aligning to TRBD1. Trimming cost V 8 bases and J 4 bases; bases outside gene matches: 7. The CDR3 is 15 amino acids. CDR1 and CDR2 (germline): SEHNR, FQNEAQ (reference sequence). Written as DNA, the CDR3 is TGTGCCAGCGCAGGGACAGGGGGGTCAGGAAACACCATATATTTT. This translates into CASAGTGGSGNTIYF.

This sequence joins TRBV9 and TRBJ2-7; D is perhaps TRBD1 (5 bases). Trimming pared 6 bases from V and 1 base from J, leaving 11 bases between. CDR1 and CDR2 from the germline V gene are SGDLS and YYNGEE. The CDR3 sequence is 13 residues long. CDR3 nucleotide sequence: TGTGCCAGCACCGACGACAGTTCCTACGAGCAGTACTTC. Amino acid sequence: CASTDDSSYEQYF.

V usage is TRBV6-5 and J usage is TRBJ1-5; tentative D call: TRBD1 (5 bases). Germline loops: CDR1 MNHEY, CDR2 SVGAGI. The V and J ends lost 8 bases and 1 base respectively, with 12 bases between them. This CDR3 region has 14 residues. CDR3 bases: TGTGCCAGCTCCCTGCGGGGCAGCAATCAGCCCCAGCATTTT. It codes for CASSLRGSNQPQHF.

This chain joins TRBV9 and TRBJ1-3; D possibly corresponds to TRBD1 (5 bases). This CDR3 contains 15 residues. The germline gives CDR1 SGDLS, CDR2 YYNGEE. V lost 0 bases to trimming and J lost 4 bases, with 11 bases between them. The CDR3 DNA reads TGTGCCAGCAGCGTAGTAGGGGCGGCGGGAAACACCATATATTTT. It encodes CASSVVGAAGNTIYF.

The V gene is TRBV6-4, the J gene TRBJ1-5; D may be TRBD1 (5 bases). The germline CDR1 and CDR2 sequences are MRHNA and SNTAGT. This CDR3 spans 13 amino acids. Trimming pared 3 bases from V and 3 bases from J, leaving 6 bases between. The CDR3 spells CASSEGANQPQHF. The CDR3 region has the DNA TGTGCCAGCAGTGAAGGGGCCAATCAGCCCCAGCATTTT.

The J gene is TRBJ2-1, the V gene TRBV18; 9 bases match TRBD2. The CDR3 runs 12 residues. The V gene's germline CDR1 is KGHSH and CDR2 LQKENI. J lost 10 bases, V lost 6 bases, and 4 bases had no gene match. CDR3 nucleotides: TGTGCCAGCTCCCCAAGCGGGGGGGAGCAGTTCTTC. This sequence encodes CASSPSGGEQFF.

The chain combines TRBV12-5 with TRBJ1-4; D is unresolved. CDR1 is LGHNT, CDR2 FRNRAP, per germline. The CDR3 contains 14 residues. V shed 5 bases and J shed 7 bases, with 14 bases lying between them. Written as DNA, the CDR3 is TGTGCTAGTGGTCCCCGGGAGGGTATTGAAAAACTGTTTTTT. This gives the protein CASGPREGIEKLFF.

This rearrangement joins TRBV6-5 to TRBJ1-1; D possibly corresponds to TRBD1 (6 bases). The germline V gene encodes CDR1 MNHEY and CDR2 SVGAGI. The CDR3 is made up of 16 amino acids. V lost 0 bases and J 1 base, leaving 12 bases between the germline ends. CDR3 in amino acids: CASSYSPTGWNTEAFF. CDR3 bases: TGTGCCAGCAGTTACTCCCCGACAGGCTGGAACACTGAAGCTTTCTTT.

The V call is TRBV7-2, the J call TRBJ2-7; 9 positions agree with TRBD2. CDR1 is SGHTA, CDR2 FQGNSA, per germline. The CDR3 totals 15 residues. V lost 1 base to trimming and J lost 1 base; unmatched junction nucleotides: 2. The CDR3 sequence is CASSLVSGGSYEQYF. DNA for the CDR3: TGTGCCAGCAGCTTAGTAAGCGGGGGGTCCTACGAGCAGTACTTC.

The chain couples TRBV13 to TRBJ2-7; tentative D call: TRBD2 (6 bases). Between the trimmed V and J ends, which lost 5 bases and 7 bases, there was a span of 12 bases. Germline CDR1 PRHDT, CDR2 FYEKMQ (reference sequence). This CDR3 region has 12 residues. CDR3: CASSELAREQYF. The CDR3 bases are TGTGCCAGCAGCGAACTAGCTCGGGAGCAGTACTTC.

The V call is TRBV4-1, the J call TRBJ2-1, with 11 bases aligning to TRBD2. Germline values: CDR1 MGHRA, CDR2 YSYEKL. CDR3 length: 18 residues. V lost 5 bases and J lost 9; bases outside the gene matches: 18. This CDR3 reads CASSFRLAGSTAGGEQFF. The CDR3 nucleotides are TGCGCCAGCAGCTTTCGACTAGCGGGGTCCACCGCGGGCGGTGAGCAGTTCTTC.

V gene TRBV11-2 combines with J gene TRBJ1-6; D gene unclear. CDR1 and CDR2 (germline): SGHAT, FQNNGV. V was cut by 5 bases and J by 4 bases, with 15 bases left in between. The CDR3 is made up of 16 amino acids. CDR3: CASSELGLSYNSPLHF. The CDR3 DNA sequence: TGTGCCAGCAGCGAACTCGGGCTATCATATAATTCACCCCTCCACTTT.